This TCR beta chain originates from a study of cytomegalovirus exposure and HLA in healthy donors. The donors formed part of the roughly 110-subject validation cohort, distinct from the roughly 730-subject first cohort. Method: immunoSEQ multiplex PCR; TCRdb's copy keeps in-frame clones and lacks some. The profile shows roughly 300,000 clones, 86% of them singletons. Broader study findings: Cytomegalovirus association was listed for about 150 TCR beta chains. Per published reports, the classifier diagnosed cytomegalovirus status with high specificity and sensitivity. Most TCR sequences were uncommon, yet certain public TCRs appeared in many donors.

This clone has just a few counts. Antigen: not known. V was cut by 5 bases and J by 0 bases, with 10 bases left in between. Germline V gene sequence: CDR1 SGHTA, CDR2 FQGTGA. The CDR3 is made up of 14 amino acids. The chain uses TRBV7-3 and TRBJ1-1; D is perhaps TRBD1 (6 bases). The TCR comes from a woman between 18 and 29 years old in good health and CMV-seronegative. Material for sequencing was PBMCs. CDR3 protein: CASSLTGMNTEAFF. The CDR3 region has the DNA TGTGCCAGCAGCCTCACAGGGATGAACACTGAAGCTTTCTTT. Full variable domain (remainder filled in from reference TRBV7-3 and TRBJ1-1): GAGVSQTPSNKVTEKGKYVELRCDPISGHTALYWYRQSLGQGPEFLIYFQGTGAADDSGLPNDRFFAVRPEGSVSTLKIQRTERGDSAVYLCASSLTGMNTEAFFGQGTRLTVV.